The T cell receptor (beta chain) described here comes from a study of metastatic and nonmetastatic thyroid tumors. Per germline, CDR1 MNHEY and CDR2 SVGEGT. The CDR3 extends over 16 amino acids. V dropped 0 bases and J dropped 5; count of bases not matched to a gene: 5. No patient had received any treatment before thyroid surgery. TCRdb re-processed the PCR reads through MiXCR. The sample contains around 17,000 clones, roughly an eighth of which appear only once. The receptor's source is a female donor with papillary thyroid cancer or a benign thyroid nodule (not recorded which). Some clones in this sample may be carry-over from other donors' samples. Material for sequencing was tumor tissue. This chain connects TRBV6-2 or TRBV6-3 to TRBJ2-2; TRBD1 aligns across 8 bases. CDR3 DNA sequence: TGTGCCAGCAGTTACTCGGCCAGGGGGCAAACCGGGGAGCTGTTTTTT. This codes for CASSYSARGQTGELFF.